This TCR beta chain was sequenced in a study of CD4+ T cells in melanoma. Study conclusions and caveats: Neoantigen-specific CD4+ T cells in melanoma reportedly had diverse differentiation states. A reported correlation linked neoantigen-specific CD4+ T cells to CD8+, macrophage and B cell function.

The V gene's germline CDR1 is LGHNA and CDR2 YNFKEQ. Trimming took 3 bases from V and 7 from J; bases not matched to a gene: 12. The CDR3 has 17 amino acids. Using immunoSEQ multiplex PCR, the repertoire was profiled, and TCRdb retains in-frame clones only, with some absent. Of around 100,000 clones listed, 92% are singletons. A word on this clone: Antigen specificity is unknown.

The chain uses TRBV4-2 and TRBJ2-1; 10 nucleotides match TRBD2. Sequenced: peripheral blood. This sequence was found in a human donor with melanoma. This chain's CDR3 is CASSHRPLAGVGNEQFF. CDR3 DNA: TGTGCCAGCAGCCACCGCCCCCTAGCGGGGGTGGGGAATGAGCAGTTCTTC.